This TCR beta chain was sequenced for a study of cytomegalovirus exposure and HLA in healthy donors. The PCR was carried out with 60 Vbeta primers and 13 Jbeta primers. Assay: immunoSEQ multiplex PCR; the TCRdb copy retains only in-frame clones and omits some. The sample lists roughly 180,000 clones, approximately 81% seen once, with about 0.25% in the top ten. A word on this clone: Its antigen is undetermined.

Findings of the study overall: Analyzed later, association rates of TCRs varied across HLA loci, with DRB1 most and HLA-C fewest. What TCR beta sequences reportedly achieved was accurate prediction of HLA-A and HLA-B alleles in most subjects.

The CDR3 totals 13 residues. Germline-derived CDR1 and CDR2 are MDHEN and SYDVKM. The V end was cut by 10 bases, the J end by 3 bases, with 14 bases between. The sample comprised PBMCs. The chain combines TRBV28 with TRBJ2-3; the D gene is possibly TRBD2 (6 bases). The TCR originated in a boy under 18 in good health and CMV-seronegative. The CDR3 reads CATMGLLTDTQYF. The DNA for the CDR3 is TGTGCCACCATGGGACTCCTGACAGATACGCAGTATTTT.